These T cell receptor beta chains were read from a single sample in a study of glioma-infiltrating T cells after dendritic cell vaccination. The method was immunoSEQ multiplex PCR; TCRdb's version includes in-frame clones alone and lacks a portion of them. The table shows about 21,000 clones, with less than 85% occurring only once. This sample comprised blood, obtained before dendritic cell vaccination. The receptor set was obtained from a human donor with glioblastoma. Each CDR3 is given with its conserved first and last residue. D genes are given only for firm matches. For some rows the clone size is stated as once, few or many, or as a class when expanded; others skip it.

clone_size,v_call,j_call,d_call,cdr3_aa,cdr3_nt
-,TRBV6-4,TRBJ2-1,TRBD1,CASSYGTGYNEQFF,TGTGCCAGCAGCTACGGGACAGGGTACAATGAGCAGTTCTTC
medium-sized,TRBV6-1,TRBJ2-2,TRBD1,CASSRTGGELFF,TGTGCCAGCAGTAGGACAGGCGGGGAGCTGTTTTTT
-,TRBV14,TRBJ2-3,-,CASSQEVVGTLFGTDTQYF,TGTGCCAGCAGCCAAGAAGTTGTGGGGACACTTTTTGGTACAGATACGCAGTATTTT
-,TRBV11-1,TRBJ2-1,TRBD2,CASLVIPGGNEQFF,TGTGCCAGCTTAGTAATACCGGGAGGGAATGAGCAGTTCTTC
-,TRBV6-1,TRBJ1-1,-,CASSEEAGRGDTEAFF,TGTGCCAGCAGTGAAGAGGCAGGGCGGGGGGACACTGAAGCTTTCTTT
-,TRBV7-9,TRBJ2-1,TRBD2,CASSPRSGLGFYEQFF,TGTGCCAGCAGCCCCAGGTCGGGACTAGGGTTCTATGAGCAGTTCTTC
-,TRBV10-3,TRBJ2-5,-,CAISEFRGRPPEQTQYF,TGTGCCATCAGTGAGTTCAGGGGTCGGCCGCCTGAGCAGACCCAGTACTTC
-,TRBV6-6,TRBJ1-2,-,CASTTGVSYGYTF,TGTGCCAGCACCACGGGGGTCAGCTATGGCTACACCTTC
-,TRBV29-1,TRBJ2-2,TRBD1,CSVQTGGTGELFF,TGCAGCGTGCAGACAGGGGGAACCGGGGAGCTGTTTTTT
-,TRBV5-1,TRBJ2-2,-,CASSAYTGELFF,TGCGCCAGCAGCGCGTATACCGGGGAGCTGTTTTTT
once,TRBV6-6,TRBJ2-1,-,CASSLREQFF,TGTGCCAGCAGTTTGAGGGAGCAGTTCTTC
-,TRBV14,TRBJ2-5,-,CASSQVASQETQYF,TGTGCCAGCAGCCAAGTGGCCAGTCAAGAGACCCAGTACTTC
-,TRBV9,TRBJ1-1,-,CASSVEGGGRINTEAFF,TGTGCCAGCAGCGTAGAGGGGGGAGGGAGGATCAACACTGAAGCTTTCTTT
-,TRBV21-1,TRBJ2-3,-,CASRAEQGAASTDTQYF,TGTGCCAGCAGGGCTGAACAGGGTGCGGCCAGCACAGATACGCAGTATTTT
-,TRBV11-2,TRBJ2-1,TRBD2,CASSLGTSYNEQFF,TGTGCCAGCAGCTTAGGGACTAGCTACAATGAGCAGTTCTTC
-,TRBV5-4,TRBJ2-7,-,CASSFGGTGPIGEQYF,TGTGCCAGCAGCTTCGGGGGGACAGGCCCCATTGGCGAGCAGTACTTC
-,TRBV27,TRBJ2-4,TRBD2,CASSPLLALAKNIQYF,TGTGCCAGCAGTCCCCTACTAGCGTTAGCCAAAAACATTCAGTACTTC
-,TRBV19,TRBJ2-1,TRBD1,CASSWTGGEYNEQFF,TGTGCCAGTAGTTGGACAGGGGGGGAGTACAATGAGCAGTTCTTC
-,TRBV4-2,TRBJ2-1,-,CASSQALAREQFF,TGTGCCAGCAGCCAAGCCCTCGCCAGGGAGCAGTTCTTC
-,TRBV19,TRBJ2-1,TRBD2,CASSWGREGINEQFF,TGTGCCAGTAGTTGGGGGCGGGAGGGCATCAATGAGCAGTTCTTC
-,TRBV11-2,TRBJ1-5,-,CASSPSGDSNQPQHF,TGTGCCAGCAGCCCCTCAGGGGATAGCAATCAGCCCCAGCATTTT
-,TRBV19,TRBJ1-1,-,CASSIWGVLTEAFF,TGTGCCAGTAGTATCTGGGGCGTATTGACTGAAGCTTTCTTT
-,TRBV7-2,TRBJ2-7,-,CASSLARQYEQYF,TGTGCCAGCAGCTTAGCGCGGCAGTACGAGCAGTACTTC
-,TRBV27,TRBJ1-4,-,CASSSSYNEKLFF,TGTGCCAGCAGTTCCTCCTATAATGAAAAACTGTTTTTT
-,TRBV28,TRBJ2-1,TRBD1,CASRSQGDEQFF,TGTGCCAGCAGATCACAGGGGGATGAGCAGTTCTTC
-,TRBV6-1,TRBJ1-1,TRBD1,CASSELGTGEKTEAFF,TGTGCCAGCAGTGAACTGGGGACAGGGGAAAAAACTGAAGCTTTCTTT
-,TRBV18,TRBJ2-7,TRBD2,CASSPGLAGDYEQYF,TGTGCCAGCTCCCCAGGACTAGCGGGCGACTACGAGCAGTACTTC
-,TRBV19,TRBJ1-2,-,CATSTSNYGYTF,TGTGCCACTAGCACCAGTAACTATGGCTACACCTTC
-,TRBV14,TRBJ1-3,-,CASSQGLVAGGNTIYF,TGTGCCAGCAGCCAAGGACTCGTCGCGGGTGGAAACACCATATATTTT
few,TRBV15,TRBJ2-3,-,CATSRDRAYF,TGTGCCACCAGCAGAGATAGAGCGTATTTT
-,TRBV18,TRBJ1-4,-,CASSRPGTRDEKLFF,TGTGCCAGCTCACGCCCCGGGACAAGGGATGAAAAACTGTTTTTT
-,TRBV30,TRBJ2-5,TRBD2,CAWRLFRWGLGTQETQYF,TGTGCCTGGAGACTCTTCCGGTGGGGACTAGGGACGCAAGAGACCCAGTACTTC
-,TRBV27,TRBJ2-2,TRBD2,CASSLTSGSDTGELFF,TGTGCCAGCAGTTTAACTAGCGGGAGTGACACCGGGGAGCTGTTTTTT
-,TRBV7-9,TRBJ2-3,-,CASSLSLGPTDTQYF,TGTGCCAGCAGCTTATCACTAGGGCCCACAGATACGCAGTATTTT
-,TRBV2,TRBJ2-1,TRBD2,CASRTSGRNNEQFF,TGTGCCAGCAGGACTAGCGGGAGGAACAATGAGCAGTTCTTC
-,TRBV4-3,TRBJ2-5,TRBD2,CASSQERSSGEQETQYF,TGCGCCAGCAGCCAAGAAAGGTCCAGCGGGGAGCAAGAGACCCAGTACTTC
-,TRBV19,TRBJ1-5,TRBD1,CASYQGGGGQPQHF,TGTGCCAGCTACCAAGGGGGCGGTGGGCAGCCCCAGCATTTT
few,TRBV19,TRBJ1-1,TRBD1,CASSPVTGLTEAFF,TGTGCCAGTAGTCCCGTGACAGGGCTCACTGAAGCTTTCTTT
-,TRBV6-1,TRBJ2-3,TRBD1,CAIYRGRRDTQYF,TGTGCCATCTACAGGGGGCGTAGAGATACGCAGTATTTT
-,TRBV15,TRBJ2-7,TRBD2,CATSLRTSGYEQYF,TGTGCCACCAGCCTAAGGACTAGCGGCTACGAGCAGTACTTC
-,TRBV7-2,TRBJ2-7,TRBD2,CASSLGGTSAYEQYF,TGTGCCAGCAGCTTAGGCGGGACTAGCGCTTACGAGCAGTACTTC
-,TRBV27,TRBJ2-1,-,CASSLVAEPTYNEQFF,TGTGCCAGCAGTTTGGTGGCGGAACCGACCTACAATGAGCAGTTCTTC
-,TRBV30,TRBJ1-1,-,CAWRRENTEAFF,TGTGCCTGGAGACGCGAAAACACTGAAGCTTTCTTT
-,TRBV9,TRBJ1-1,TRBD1,CASSGFEGATEAFF,TGTGCCAGCAGCGGTTTCGAGGGGGCAACTGAAGCTTTCTTT
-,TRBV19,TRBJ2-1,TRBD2,CASSTQREFYNEQFF,TGTGCCAGTAGTACCCAGCGGGAGTTTTACAATGAGCAGTTCTTC
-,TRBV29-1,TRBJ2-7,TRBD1,CSVELTGGSYEQYF,TGCAGCGTTGAACTTACAGGGGGATCCTACGAGCAGTACTTC
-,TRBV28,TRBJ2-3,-,CASSFVAGTDTQYF,TGTGCCAGCAGTTTTGTAGCGGGCACAGATACGCAGTATTTT
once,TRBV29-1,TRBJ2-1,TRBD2,CSVYFRGGSYNEQFF,TGCAGCGTTTACTTCCGGGGGGGCTCCTACAATGAGCAGTTCTTC